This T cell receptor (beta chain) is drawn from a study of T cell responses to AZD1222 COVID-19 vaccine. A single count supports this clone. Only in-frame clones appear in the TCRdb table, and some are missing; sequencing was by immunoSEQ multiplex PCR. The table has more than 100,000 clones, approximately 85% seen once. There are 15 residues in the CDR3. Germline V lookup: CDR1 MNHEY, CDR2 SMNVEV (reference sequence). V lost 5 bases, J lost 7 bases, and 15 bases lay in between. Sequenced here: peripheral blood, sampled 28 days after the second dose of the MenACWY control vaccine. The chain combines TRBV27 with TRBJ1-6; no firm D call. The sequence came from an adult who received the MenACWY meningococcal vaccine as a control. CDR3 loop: CASSPRQGLNSPLHF. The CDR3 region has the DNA TGTGCCAGCAGTCCCCGACAAGGCTTGAATTCACCCCTCCACTTT.